This T cell receptor (beta chain) derives from a study of shared clonotypes between healthy human individuals. Here immunoSEQ multiplex PCR was the method, and the copy in TCRdb shows in-frame clones only, minus some. The table lists under 2.5 million clones, less than 95% of them singletons. Researchers partitioned CD4+ cells into CD45RA+ naive and CD45RA-negative memory subsets. About this clone: The target antigen is unknown.

Whole-study results and caveats: Among several donors, about 5% of naive CD4 clonotypes were found in common.

The CDR3 extends over 15 amino acids. V lost 5 bases to trimming and J lost 4 bases; unmatched junction nucleotides: 5. Per the germline V gene, CDR1 is SGHRS and CDR2 is YFSETQ. V is TRBV5-1 and J is TRBJ2-3; 12 bases are shared with TRBD2. Material: naive CD4+ T cells from PBMCs. Described subset: CD45RA+ positively selected. The TCR was taken from a man aged 18 to 29 in good health. Some clones in this sample may be carry-over from other donors' samples. CDR3 sequence reads: CASRVTSGSSDTQYF. The CDR3 DNA reads TGCGCCAGCAGGGTGACTAGCGGGAGTTCAGATACGCAGTATTTT.